What follows describes a single TCR beta chain. The data were taken from a study of long-term antiretroviral therapy in people with HIV. Run at survey level, the immunoSEQ assay was version v3.0. Assay used: immunoSEQ multiplex PCR; TCRdb lists only in-frame clones, some missing. The sample shows about 39,000 clones, about 85% of them seen only once. V was trimmed by 0 bases and J by 3 bases, leaving 8 bases between them. The CDR3 spans 15 residues. Per germline, CDR1 ENHRY and CDR2 SYGVKD. The sequence was collected from a woman between 45 and 65 years old with HIV. This chain links TRBV10-3 with TRBJ1-4; D gene unclear. The sequenced sample was unsorted PBMCs, obtained 3.1 years after starting antiretroviral therapy. CDR3 DNA sequence: TGTGCCATCAGTGAGTCCGTGGAGGCTAATGAAAAACTGTTTTTT. Protein: CAISESVEANEKLFF.